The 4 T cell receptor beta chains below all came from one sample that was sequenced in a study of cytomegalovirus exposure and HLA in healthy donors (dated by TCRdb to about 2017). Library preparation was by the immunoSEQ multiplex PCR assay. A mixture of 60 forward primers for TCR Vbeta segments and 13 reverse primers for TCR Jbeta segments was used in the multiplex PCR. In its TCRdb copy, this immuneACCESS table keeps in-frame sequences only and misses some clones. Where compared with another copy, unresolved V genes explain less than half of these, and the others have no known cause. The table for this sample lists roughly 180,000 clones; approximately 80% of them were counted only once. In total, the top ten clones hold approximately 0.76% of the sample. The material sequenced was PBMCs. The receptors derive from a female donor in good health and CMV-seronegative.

The CDR3 region has the DNA TGTGCCAGCAGCGACCAACAGAGCTCCTACAATGAGCAGTTCTTC. Amino acid sequence: CASSDQQSSYNEQFF. The gene calls are TRBV5-4 and TRBJ2-1; D ambiguous. V was pared by 4 bases and J by 0 bases, with 11 bases between. This CDR3 is 15 amino acids long. CDR1 and CDR2 (germline): SGHNT, YYREEE (reference sequence).

The CDR3 DNA reads as TGTGCCAGCAGCTTCGGGGGTCCTAGCTCTGGAAACACCATATATTTT. It encodes CASSFGGPSSGNTIYF. The V call is TRBV5-4, the J call TRBJ1-3; D may be TRBD1 (5 bases). V was clipped by 2 bases and J by 0 bases, with 12 bases between them. CDR1 SGHNT and CDR2 YYREEE come from the germline V gene (reference sequence). This CDR3 is 16 amino acids long.

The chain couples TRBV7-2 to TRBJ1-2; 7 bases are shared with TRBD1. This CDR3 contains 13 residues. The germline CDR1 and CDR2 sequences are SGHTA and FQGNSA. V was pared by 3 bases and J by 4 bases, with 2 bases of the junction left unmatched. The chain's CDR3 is CASSLGQPYGYTF. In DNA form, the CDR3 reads TGTGCCAGCAGCTTGGGACAGCCCTATGGCTACACCTTC.

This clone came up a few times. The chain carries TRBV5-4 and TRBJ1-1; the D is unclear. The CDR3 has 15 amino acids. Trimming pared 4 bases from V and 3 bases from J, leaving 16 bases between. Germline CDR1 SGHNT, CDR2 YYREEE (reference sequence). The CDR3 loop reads CASSPPGVTYTEAFF. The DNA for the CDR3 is TGTGCCAGCAGCCCCCCCGGGGTAACCTACACTGAAGCTTTCTTT.